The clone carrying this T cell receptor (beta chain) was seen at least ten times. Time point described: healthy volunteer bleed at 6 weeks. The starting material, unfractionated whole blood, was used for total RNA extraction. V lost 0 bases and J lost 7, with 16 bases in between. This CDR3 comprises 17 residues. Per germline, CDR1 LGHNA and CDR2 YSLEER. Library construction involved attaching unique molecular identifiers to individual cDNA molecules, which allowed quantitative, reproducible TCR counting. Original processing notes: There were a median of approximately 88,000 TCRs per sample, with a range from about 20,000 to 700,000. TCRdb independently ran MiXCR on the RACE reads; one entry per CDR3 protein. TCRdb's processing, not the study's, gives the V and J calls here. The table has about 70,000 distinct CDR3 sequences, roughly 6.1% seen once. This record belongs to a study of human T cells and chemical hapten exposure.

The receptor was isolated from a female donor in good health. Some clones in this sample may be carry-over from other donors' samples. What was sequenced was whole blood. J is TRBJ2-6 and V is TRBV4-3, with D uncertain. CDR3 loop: CASSQDLSRYEANVLTF. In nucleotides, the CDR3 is TGCGCCAGCAGCCAAGATCTGTCTCGGTACGAAGCCAACGTCCTGACTTTC.